Listed here is a single T cell receptor (beta chain). Its antigen is undetermined. This sample stems from a study of cytomegalovirus exposure and HLA in healthy donors. Study overall: The roughly 670 first-cohort repertoires shared a platform with the 130 or so validation repertoires, as reported in a later analysis.

Sequencing was performed with immunoSEQ multiplex PCR; in TCRdb, only in-frame clones are kept and a portion is missing. Seen here are some 120,000 clones, roughly 95% observed once, and the top ten hold 1.5% to 2%. This CDR3 has 15 amino acids. Germline CDR1 is SGHRS and CDR2 is YFSETQ. The V gene end was trimmed by 2 bases and the J gene end by 2 bases; junction bases not matched to a gene: 4. Study-level results: Rare TCR sequences predominated, though certain public TCRs were found in many donors. According to a subsequent analysis, TCR clusters from the first cohort were inclined to appear together in the roughly 130 validation repertoires. Fewer than 200 TCR beta chains were listed as cytomegalovirus-associated.

This TCR was recovered from a man aged 18 to 29 in good health and CMV-seronegative. The V gene is TRBV5-1, the J gene TRBJ2-3; TRBD2 aligns across 8 bases. Sequencing was performed on PBMCs. In DNA, the CDR3 is TGCGCCAGCAGCTTCGAACTAGCGGACACAGATACGCAGTATTTT. Translation gives CASSFELADTDTQYF.